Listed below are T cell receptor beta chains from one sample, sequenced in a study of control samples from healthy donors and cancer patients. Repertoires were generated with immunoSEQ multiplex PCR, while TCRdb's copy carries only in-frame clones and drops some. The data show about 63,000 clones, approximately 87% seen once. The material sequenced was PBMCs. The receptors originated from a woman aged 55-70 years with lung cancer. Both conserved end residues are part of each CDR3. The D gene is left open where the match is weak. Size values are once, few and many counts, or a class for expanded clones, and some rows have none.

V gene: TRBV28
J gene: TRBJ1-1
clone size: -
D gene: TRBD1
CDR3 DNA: TGTGCCAGCAGTTTGCGTCCGGGACAGGGCACTGAAGCTTTCTTT
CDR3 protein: CASSLRPGQGTEAFF

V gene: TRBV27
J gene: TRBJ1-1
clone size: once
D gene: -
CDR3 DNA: TGTGCCAGCAGTTTCTGGGGAACTGAAGCTTTCTTT
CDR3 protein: CASSFWGTEAFF

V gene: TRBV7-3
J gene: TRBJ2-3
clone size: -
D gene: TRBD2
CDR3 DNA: TGTGCCAGCAGCTTAGCGGGGGGGTCAATTAGCACAGATACGCAGTATTTT
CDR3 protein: CASSLAGGSISTDTQYF

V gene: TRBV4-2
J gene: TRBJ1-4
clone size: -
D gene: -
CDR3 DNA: TGTGCCAGCAGCCAAGAAGGGCGGGTTTCCGAAAAACTGTTTTTT
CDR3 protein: CASSQEGRVSEKLFF

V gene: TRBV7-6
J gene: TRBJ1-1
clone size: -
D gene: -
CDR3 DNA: TGTGCCAGCAGCTTAGCGCAAGGGAGCATGAACACTGAAGCTTTCTTT
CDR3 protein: CASSLAQGSMNTEAFF

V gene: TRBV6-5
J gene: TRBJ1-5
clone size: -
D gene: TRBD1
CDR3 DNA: TGTGCCAGCAGTCCAGGGGGCGCAGGCAATCAGCCCCAGCATTTT
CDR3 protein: CASSPGGAGNQPQHF

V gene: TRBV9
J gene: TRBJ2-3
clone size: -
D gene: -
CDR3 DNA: TGTGCCAGCAGCCTATCGGCAGGTGGGACGCAGTATTTT
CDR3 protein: CASSLSAGGTQYF

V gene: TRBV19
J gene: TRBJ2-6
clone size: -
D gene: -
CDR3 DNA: TGTGCCAGTAGCAGCTCTGGGGCCAACGTCCTGACTTTC
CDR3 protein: CASSSSGANVLTF

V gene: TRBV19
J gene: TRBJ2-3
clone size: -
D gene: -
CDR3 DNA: TGTGCCAGTACTCCCCAAAGGGCAGGGCGGACAGATACGCAGTATTTT
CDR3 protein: CASTPQRAGRTDTQYF

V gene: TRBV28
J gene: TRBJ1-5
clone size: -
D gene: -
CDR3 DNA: TGTGCCAGCAGTTTCGGGGGGAGCAATCAGCCCCAGCATTTT
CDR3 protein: CASSFGGSNQPQHF

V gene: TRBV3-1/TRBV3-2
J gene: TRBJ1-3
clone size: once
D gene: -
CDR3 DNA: TGTGCCAGCAGCGATCCTACTGGACATCGAAACACCATATATTTT
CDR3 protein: CASSDPTGHRNTIYF

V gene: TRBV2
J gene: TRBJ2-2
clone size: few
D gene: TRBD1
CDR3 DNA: TGTGCCAGCGGGGGGACAGGGGAAACCGGGGAGCTGTTTTTT
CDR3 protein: CASGGTGETGELFF

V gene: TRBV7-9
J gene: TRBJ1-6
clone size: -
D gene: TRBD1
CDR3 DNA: TGTGCCAGCACCGTACAGGGGGTAGAGTCACCCCTCCACTTT
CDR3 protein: CASTVQGVESPLHF

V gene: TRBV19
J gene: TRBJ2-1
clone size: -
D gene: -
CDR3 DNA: TGTGCCAGTAGTGAGCAGCTTGTCTCGAATGAGCAGTTCTTC
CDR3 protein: CASSEQLVSNEQFF

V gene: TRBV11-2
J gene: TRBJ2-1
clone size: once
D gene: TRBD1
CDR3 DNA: TGTGCCAGCAGCCTCGACAGGGGTGAGCAGTTCTTC
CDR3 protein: CASSLDRGEQFF

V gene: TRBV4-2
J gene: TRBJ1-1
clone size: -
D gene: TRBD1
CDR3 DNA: TGTGCCAGCAGCCAAAGTGACAGGGAGAGAGCTTTCTTT
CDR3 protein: CASSQSDRERAFF

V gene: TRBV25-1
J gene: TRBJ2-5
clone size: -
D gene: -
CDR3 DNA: TGTGCCAGCAGTGAATACGCTGCCTTGGGGACCCAGTACTTC
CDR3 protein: CASSEYAALGTQYF

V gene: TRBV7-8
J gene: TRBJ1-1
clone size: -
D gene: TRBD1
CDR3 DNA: TGTGCCAGCAGCTCAGGACAGGGGAACACTGAAGCTTTCTTT
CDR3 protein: CASSSGQGNTEAFF

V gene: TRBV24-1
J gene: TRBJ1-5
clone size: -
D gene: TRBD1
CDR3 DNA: TGTGCCACCAGTGATGCCGGGACAGGGGGCAATCAGCCCCAGCATTTT
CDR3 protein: CATSDAGTGGNQPQHF

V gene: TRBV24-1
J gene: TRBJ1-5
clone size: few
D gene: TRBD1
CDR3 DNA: TGTGCCACCTGGGGACAGGGAGGGCAGCCCCAGCATTTT
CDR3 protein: CATWGQGGQPQHF

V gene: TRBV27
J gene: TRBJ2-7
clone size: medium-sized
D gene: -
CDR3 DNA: TGTGCCAGCGCCCTCGACAGGTCCTCAGGCTACGAGCAGTACTTC
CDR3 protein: CASALDRSSGYEQYF

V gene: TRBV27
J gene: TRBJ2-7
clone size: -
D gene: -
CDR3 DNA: TGTGCCAGCAGTTTACGCAGGGGAGACTTGGAGCAGTACTTC
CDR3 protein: CASSLRRGDLEQYF

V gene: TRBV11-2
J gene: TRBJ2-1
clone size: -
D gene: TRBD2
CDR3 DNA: TGTGCCAGCAGCTTAACCCCGGGCGGGATGCGGGAGAATGAGCAGTTCTTC
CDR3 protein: CASSLTPGGMRENEQFF

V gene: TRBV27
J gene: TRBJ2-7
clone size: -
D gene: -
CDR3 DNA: TGTGCCAGCAGTTTATCGACAGGCGTAAACGAGCAGTACTTC
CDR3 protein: CASSLSTGVNEQYF

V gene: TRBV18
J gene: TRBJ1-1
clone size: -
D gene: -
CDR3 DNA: TGTGCCAGCTCACCAAACGGGATGGGCACTGAAGCTTTCTTT
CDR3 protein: CASSPNGMGTEAFF

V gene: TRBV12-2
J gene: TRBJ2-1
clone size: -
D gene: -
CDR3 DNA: TGTGCAAGTCGCCTCCGAGGCTCCTACAATGAGCAGTTCTTC
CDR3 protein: CASRLRGSYNEQFF

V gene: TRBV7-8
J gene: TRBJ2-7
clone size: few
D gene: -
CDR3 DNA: TGTGCCAGCAGCTCCGGGATAAGGACCTACGAGCAGTACTTC
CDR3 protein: CASSSGIRTYEQYF

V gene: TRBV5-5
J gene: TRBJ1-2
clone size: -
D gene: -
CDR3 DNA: TGTGCCAGCAGCTCCTCCTACCTTTGCACCTTC
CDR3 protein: CASSSSYLCTF

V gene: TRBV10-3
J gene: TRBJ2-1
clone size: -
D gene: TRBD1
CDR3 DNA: TGTGCCATCAGTGTCGGACAGGGCCATGAGCAGTTCTTC
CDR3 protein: CAISVGQGHEQFF

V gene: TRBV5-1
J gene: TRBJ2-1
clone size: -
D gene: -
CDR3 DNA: TGCGCCAGCAGCTGGAGCTCCTACAATGAGCAGTTCTTC
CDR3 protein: CASSWSSYNEQFF

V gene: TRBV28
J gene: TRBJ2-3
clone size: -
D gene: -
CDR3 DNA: TGTGCCAGCTACCGGCCGGGGTCCACAGATACGCAGTATTTT
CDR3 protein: CASYRPGSTDTQYF

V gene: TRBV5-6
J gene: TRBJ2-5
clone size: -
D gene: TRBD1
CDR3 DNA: TGTGCCAGCAGCTTGTTGGGCGAAGCCGGGACAGGGGTGGAGACCCAGTACTTC
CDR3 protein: CASSLLGEAGTGVETQYF

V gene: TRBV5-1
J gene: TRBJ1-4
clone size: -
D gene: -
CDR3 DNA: TGCGCCAGCAGCTTGGGGGGAAGACTTGAAAAACTGTTTTTT
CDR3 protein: CASSLGGRLEKLFF

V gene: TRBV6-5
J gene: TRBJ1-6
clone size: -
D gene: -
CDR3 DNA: TGTGCCAGCAGTTATTCGGCAACTGTTCTAGATTCACCCCTCCACTTT
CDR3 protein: CASSYSATVLDSPLHF

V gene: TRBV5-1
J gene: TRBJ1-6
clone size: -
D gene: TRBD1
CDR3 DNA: TGCGCCAGCAGCTTGGCCGGGACAGGGTATGGTTCACCCCTCCACTTT
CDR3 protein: CASSLAGTGYGSPLHF

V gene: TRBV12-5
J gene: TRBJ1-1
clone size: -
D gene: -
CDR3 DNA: TGTGCTAGTGGTTTGGCCCCCACCTTGGAAGCTTTCTTT
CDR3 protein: CASGLAPTLEAFF

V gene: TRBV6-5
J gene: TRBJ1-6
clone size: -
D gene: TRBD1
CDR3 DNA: TGTGCCAGCAGGATAACAGGGGCCCCGACACCCCTCCACTTT
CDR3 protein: CASRITGAPTPLHF

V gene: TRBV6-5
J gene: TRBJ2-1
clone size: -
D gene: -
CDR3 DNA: TGTGCCAGCAGTTACCGTCTGTCAGGGGATGAGCAGTTCTTC
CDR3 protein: CASSYRLSGDEQFF

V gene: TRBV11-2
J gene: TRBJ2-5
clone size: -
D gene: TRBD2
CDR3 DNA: TGTGCCAGCAGCTTAGGCAGCGGGATCCATGGGGAGACCCAGTACTTC
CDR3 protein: CASSLGSGIHGETQYF